One and the same sample provided the 18 T cell receptor beta chains below, sequenced in a study of blood T cell repertoires in COVID-19. The assay was immunoSEQ multiplex PCR, and TCRdb's table has in-frame clones only and misses some. The sample includes approximately 150,000 clones, approximately 84% seen only once; the top ten take 3% to 4%. The specimen was PBMCs or T cells enriched from blood (not recorded which). Receptor source: a woman aged 45-59 years with acute COVID-19.

This clone was observed a single time. The J gene is TRBJ2-1, the V gene TRBV7-8; the match to TRBD1 covers 7 bases. This CDR3 comprises 15 residues. The germline V gene has CDR1 SGHVS and CDR2 FQNEAQ. Trimming removed 6 bases from V and 2 bases from J; junction bases left unmatched: 7. The CDR3 region has the DNA TGTGCCAGCAGTCAAGACAGGGCTACCTACAATGAGCAGTTCTTC. Encoded protein: CASSQDRATYNEQFF.

The V and J genes are TRBV9 and TRBJ1-2; a weak D match, TRBD1 (6 bases). The CDR3 is 16 residues long. V was shortened by 0 bases and J by 7 bases, with 19 bases between the two germline ends. Germline values: CDR1 SGDLS, CDR2 YYNGEE. The CDR3 nucleotides are TGTGCCAGCAGCGTAGTCCCCTCGGGGGGGGGCGGTGGCTACACCTTC. Translation gives CASSVVPSGGGGGYTF.

This clone was recorded once. V usage is TRBV6-5 and J usage is TRBJ1-5, with TRBD1 matching 7 bases. Germline V gives CDR1 MNHEY, CDR2 SVGAGI. CDR3 size: 15 residues. The V gene end was trimmed by 4 bases and the J gene end by 7 bases; junction bases not matched to a gene: 10. The CDR3 nucleotides are TGTGCCAGCAGTTTACGAGCAGGGGGTGACCAGCCCCAGCATTTT. Translated, it gives CASSLRAGGDQPQHF.

This chain links TRBV6-2 or TRBV6-3 with TRBJ2-5; 11 nucleotides agree with TRBD2. CDR1 and CDR2 from the germline V gene are MNHEY and SVGEGT. This CDR3 contains 20 residues. V was clipped by 5 bases and J by 2 bases; unmatched bases: 19. The CDR3 region is CASSHSPPGEASGRQETQYF. CDR3 sequence (DNA): TGTGCCAGCAGTCATTCCCCCCCCGGGGAGGCTAGCGGGAGGCAAGAGACCCAGTACTTC.

This chain connects TRBV30 to TRBJ2-7, with 9 positions matching TRBD1. In germline, CDR1 is GTSNPN, CDR2 SVGIG (reference sequence). The CDR3 is 13 residues long. Germline trimming cut 1 base from V and 3 bases from J; bases unmatched to any gene: 1. This CDR3 is CAWSGGQGYEQYF. The CDR3 nucleotides read TGTGCCTGGAGTGGGGGACAGGGCTACGAGCAGTACTTC.

The chain is built from TRBV7-9 and TRBJ1-4, with D uncertain. The ends were cut back, 5 bases at V and 4 bases at J, with 8 bases in the middle. The CDR3 covers 13 residues. Germline V gene data show CDR1 as SEHNR and CDR2 as FQNEAQ (reference sequence). CDR3: CASSEGLNEKLFF. The DNA for the CDR3 is TGTGCCAGCAGCGAGGGCCTTAATGAAAAACTGTTTTTT.

The gene calls are TRBV7-9 and TRBJ1-2; 9 positions match TRBD1. The CDR3 covers 16 residues. The V gene's germline CDR1 is SEHNR and CDR2 FQNEAQ (reference sequence). V lost 5 bases and J lost 2; bases outside the gene matches: 9. The chain's CDR3 is CASSPYRTGANYGYTF. In DNA form, the CDR3 reads TGTGCCAGCAGCCCATACAGGACAGGGGCGAACTATGGCTACACCTTC.

The J gene is TRBJ1-5, the V gene TRBV7-2, with a weak D call TRBD1 (6 bases). The V and J ends lost 5 bases and 7 bases respectively, with 12 bases between them. CDR1 and CDR2 from the germline V gene are SGHTA and FQGNSA. CDR3 length: 13 residues. The CDR3 spells CASSQDRGQPQHF. The DNA of the CDR3 is TGTGCCAGCAGCCAGGACAGAGGACAGCCCCAGCATTTT.

V gene TRBV7-8 combines with J gene TRBJ1-1; the D is unclear. The CDR3 totals 14 residues. Germline CDR1 is SGHVS and CDR2 is FQNEAQ. V was shortened by 1 base and J by 5 bases, with 11 bases between the two germline ends. CDR3 sequence reads: CASSLEGDSTEAFF. CDR3 coding DNA: TGTGCCAGCAGCTTAGAGGGAGATTCTACTGAAGCTTTCTTT.

This sequence joins TRBV3-1 (or the pseudogene TRBV3-2) and TRBJ2-5; 10 nucleotides agree with TRBD2. Germline values: CDR1 LGHDT, CDR2 YNNKEL (reference sequence). This CDR3 has 14 residues. V was pared by 5 bases and J by 5 bases, with 5 bases of the junction left unmatched. CDR3 DNA: TGTGCCAGCAGCAGTCCGGGACTAGCGGAGACCCAGTACTTC. Its protein product is CASSSPGLAETQYF.

V gene TRBV14 combines with J gene TRBJ1-2; D unclear. V lost 11 bases and J 5 bases, leaving 30 bases between the germline ends. There are 17 residues in the CDR3. The germline CDR1 and CDR2 sequences are SGHDN and FVKESK. The CDR3 protein is CAEDRPDGRAFVYGYTF. CDR3 DNA: TGTGCCGAGGACCGGCCAGACGGGCGGGCTTTTGTATATGGCTACACCTTC.

V and J are TRBV19 and TRBJ1-2; TRBD1 matches 8 bases. Germline V CDR1 and CDR2: LNHDA, SQIVND (reference sequence). CDR3 size: 13 residues. J was trimmed by 5 bases and V by 6 bases; bases with no gene match: 5. The CDR3 nucleotides are TGTGCCAGTAGGGGCAGGGGGCATTATGGCTACACCTTC. This translates into CASRGRGHYGYTF.

This clone was seen only once. The CDR3 is CASSQGGTSYEQYF. CDR3 nucleotides: TGTGCCAGCAGCCAAGGCGGGACTAGCTACGAGCAGTACTTC. The gene calls are TRBV4-2 and TRBJ2-7; 8 bases line up with TRBD2. This CDR3 is 14 amino acids long. Trimming cost V 1 base and J 3 bases; bases outside gene matches: 2. The germline V gene encodes CDR1 LGHNA and CDR2 YNFKEQ.

The chain carries TRBV5-4 and TRBJ2-6; the D gene is possibly TRBD1 (6 bases). The V and J ends lost 4 bases and 1 base respectively, with 12 bases between them. Germline V gene sequence: CDR1 SGHNT, CDR2 YYREEE (reference sequence). The CDR3 runs to 16 residues. The CDR3: CASSTGFRSGANVLTF. CDR3 in DNA: TGTGCCAGCAGCACAGGGTTCCGATCTGGGGCCAACGTCCTGACTTTC.

The chain links TRBV5-4 to TRBJ2-1; D unclear. There are 17 residues in the CDR3. V lost 1 base, J lost 4 bases, and 18 bases lay in between. CDR1 is SGHNT and CDR2 is YYREEE in the germline V gene (reference sequence). The CDR3 sequence is CASSLLRYKTVYNEQFF. The CDR3 DNA sequence: TGTGCCAGCAGCTTGCTACGGTACAAGACTGTTTACAATGAGCAGTTCTTC.

The chain couples TRBV5-1 to TRBJ2-2; the D is unclear. The CDR3 totals 15 residues. CDR1 and CDR2 (germline): SGHRS, YFSETQ. Trimming left V 0 bases short and J 7 bases short, with 13 bases between. The CDR3 loop is CASSLGPLQNGELFF. Written as DNA, the CDR3 is TGCGCCAGCAGCTTGGGCCCCTTACAGAACGGGGAGCTGTTTTTT.

The chain employs TRBV29-1 and TRBJ2-7; D might be TRBD2 (6 bases). Deletions cut 6 bases from V and 2 bases from J, with 14 bases between. From germline, CDR1 is SQVTM and CDR2 ANQGSEA. The CDR3 has 13 residues. Here the CDR3 DNA reads TGCAGCGTGACTAGAGGAGCCACCTACGAGCAGTACTTC. Translated, it gives CSVTRGATYEQYF.

V is TRBV9 and J is TRBJ1-5, with a tentative D call TRBD1 (5 bases). The V gene's germline CDR1 is SGDLS and CDR2 YYNGEE. The CDR3 is 15 residues long. Trimming removed 2 bases from V and 2 bases from J, with 11 bases in between. The CDR3 region is CASSVQGGRNQPQHF. Written as DNA, the CDR3 is TGTGCCAGCAGCGTCCAGGGTGGTCGCAATCAGCCCCAGCATTTT.